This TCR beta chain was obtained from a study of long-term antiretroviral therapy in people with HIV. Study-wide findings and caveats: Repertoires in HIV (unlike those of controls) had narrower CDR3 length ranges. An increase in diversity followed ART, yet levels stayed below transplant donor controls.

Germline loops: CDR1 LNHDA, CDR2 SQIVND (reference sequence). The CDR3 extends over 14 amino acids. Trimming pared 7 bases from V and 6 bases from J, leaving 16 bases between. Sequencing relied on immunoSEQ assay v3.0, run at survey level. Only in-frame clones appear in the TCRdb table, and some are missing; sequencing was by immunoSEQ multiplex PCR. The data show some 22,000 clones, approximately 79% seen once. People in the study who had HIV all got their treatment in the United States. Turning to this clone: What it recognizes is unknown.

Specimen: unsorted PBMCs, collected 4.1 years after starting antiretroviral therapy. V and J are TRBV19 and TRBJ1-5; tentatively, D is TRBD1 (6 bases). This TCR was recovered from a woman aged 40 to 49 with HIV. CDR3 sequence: CASKGGGVGQPQHF. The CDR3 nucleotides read TGTGCCAGTAAGGGGGGAGGGGTCGGTCAGCCCCAGCATTTT.